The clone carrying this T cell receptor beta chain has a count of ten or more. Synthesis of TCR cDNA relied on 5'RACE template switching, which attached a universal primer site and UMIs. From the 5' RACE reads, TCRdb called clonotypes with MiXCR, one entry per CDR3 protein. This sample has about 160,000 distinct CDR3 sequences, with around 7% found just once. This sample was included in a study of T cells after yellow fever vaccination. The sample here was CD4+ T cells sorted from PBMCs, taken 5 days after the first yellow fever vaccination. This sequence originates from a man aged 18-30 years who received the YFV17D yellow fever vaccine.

The CDR3 here is CASTTTDTGELFF. The DNA for the CDR3 is TGCGCCAGCACCACGACAGACACCGGGGAGCTGTTTTTT. V gene TRBV5-1 combines with J gene TRBJ2-2; TRBD1 might be the D (5 bases). The length of the CDR3 is 13 residues. V shed 6 bases and J shed 3 bases, with 9 bases lying between them. In germline, CDR1 is SGHRS, CDR2 YFSETQ.